Following are 12 T cell receptor beta chains from one sample sequenced in a study of OX40 agonist ivuxolimab in advanced cancers. Using immunoSEQ multiplex PCR, the repertoire was profiled, and TCRdb retains in-frame clones only, with some absent. The table records about 77,000 clones, 80% to 90% of them present only once. Source: CD4+ or CD8+ T cells sorted from blood, taken in a trial of the OX40 agonist ivuxolimab. The receptor source for this set is an adult with an advanced solid tumor such as melanoma, head and neck, liver or kidney cancer.

The chain is built from TRBV15 and TRBJ2-1, with D possibly being TRBD2 (6 bases). This CDR3 region has 15 residues. V lost 4 bases, J lost 4 bases, and 14 bases lay in between. Germline loops: CDR1 LNHNV, CDR2 YYDKDF (reference sequence). The CDR3 spells CATSILSGLYNEQFF. DNA of the CDR3: TGTGCCACCAGCATACTAAGCGGGTTATACAATGAGCAGTTCTTC.

This rearrangement joins TRBV25-1 to TRBJ1-2; possible D gene TRBD1, 6 bases. The CDR3 extends over 13 amino acids. Germline V gene lookup returns CDR1 MGHDK and CDR2 SYGVNS. Deletions cut 5 bases from V and 4 bases from J, with 11 bases between. CDR3 sequence reads: CASSIETGYGYTF. The DNA for the CDR3 is TGTGCCAGCAGTATAGAGACAGGCTATGGCTACACCTTC.

For the CDR3, the DNA is TGTGCCTGGAGTGGGTCGGGGCACACTGAAGCTTTCTTT. Amino acids: CAWSGSGHTEAFF. This chain joins TRBV30 and TRBJ1-1, with D possibly being TRBD1 (5 bases). Germline V lookup: CDR1 GTSNPN, CDR2 SVGIG (reference sequence). The CDR3 length is 13 residues. V was trimmed by 1 base and J by 3 bases, leaving 9 bases between them. The complete variable domain, with remaining parts taken from reference TRBV30 and TRBJ1-1, reads SQTIHQWPATLVQPVGSPLSLECTVEGTSNPNLYWYRQAAGRGLQLLFYSVGIGQISSEVPQNLSASRPQDRQFILSSKKLLLSDSGFYLCAWSGSGHTEAFFGQGTRLTVV.

The chain has TRBV5-4 and TRBJ1-1; 9 bases agree with TRBD1. This CDR3 region has 14 residues. Per germline, CDR1 SGHNT and CDR2 YYREEE (reference sequence). Germline trimming cut 1 base from V and 4 bases from J; bases unmatched to any gene: 2. CDR3 residues: CASSLRDRATEAFF. CDR3 nucleotide sequence: TGTGCCAGCAGCTTGCGGGACAGGGCCACTGAAGCTTTCTTT.

The chain links TRBV7-9 to TRBJ2-1; 8 bases are a match to TRBD2. The germline V gene has CDR1 SEHNR and CDR2 FQNEAQ (reference sequence). The CDR3 spans 14 residues. Losses at the gene ends were 3 bases for V and 5 bases for J; bases not matched to a gene: 3. CDR3 protein: CASSFGTSDNEQFF. The CDR3, as DNA: TGTGCCAGCAGCTTCGGGACTAGTGACAATGAGCAGTTCTTC.

The chain uses TRBV28 and TRBJ1-6; D unresolved. V was trimmed by 3 bases and J by 5 bases, leaving 11 bases between them. Germline values: CDR1 MDHEN, CDR2 SYDVKM. The CDR3 covers 15 residues. This chain's CDR3 is CASSLAGPNNSPLHF. The CDR3 bases are TGTGCCAGCAGTTTGGCAGGACCCAATAATTCACCCCTCCACTTT.

The rearrangement links TRBV4-2 to TRBJ2-5; 10 nucleotides align to TRBD1. CDR1 LGHNA and CDR2 YNFKEQ come from the germline V gene. The CDR3 contains 16 residues. V lost 1 base to trimming and J lost 2 bases; unmatched junction nucleotides: 4. This chain's CDR3 is CASSQGDRGDQETQYF. Here the CDR3 DNA reads TGTGCCAGCAGCCAAGGGGACAGGGGAGATCAAGAGACCCAGTACTTC.

The V call is TRBV28, the J call TRBJ2-3; TRBD2 aligns across 9 bases. This CDR3 has 15 residues. J lost 0 bases, V lost 7 bases, and 5 bases had no gene match. Germline V lookup: CDR1 MDHEN, CDR2 SYDVKM. The chain's CDR3 is CASTLAGTSTDTQYF. The CDR3 coding sequence is TGTGCCAGCACGCTAGCGGGAACTAGCACAGATACGCAGTATTTT.

In this sample, this clone turned up once. The chain couples TRBV28 to TRBJ1-1, with a weak D call TRBD1 (5 bases). The CDR3 contains 14 residues. Germline loops: CDR1 MDHEN, CDR2 SYDVKM. Trimming removed 7 bases from V and 0 bases from J, with 12 bases in between. The CDR3 reads CASIPGALNTEAFF. As DNA, the CDR3 is TGTGCCAGCATCCCCGGGGCCCTGAACACTGAAGCTTTCTTT.

This clone showed up just a few times. The chain employs TRBV10-3 and TRBJ2-3, with 13 bases fitting TRBD2. The CDR3 runs to 15 residues. V was clipped by 10 bases and J by 4 bases; unmatched bases: 8. In germline, CDR1 is ENHRY, CDR2 SYGVKD. CDR3 sequence (DNA): TGTGCCACCAAAGGTGGACTAGCGGGAGCAGATACGCAGTATTTT. This gives the protein CATKGGLAGADTQYF.

The chain carries TRBV7-2 and TRBJ1-4; TRBD1 aligns across 8 bases. Per the germline V gene, CDR1 is SGHTA and CDR2 is FQGNSA. Trimming removed 5 bases from V and 5 bases from J; junction bases left unmatched: 4. The CDR3 covers 14 residues. CDR3 region: CASSRTGPNEKLFF. Here the CDR3 DNA reads TGTGCCAGCAGCCGGACAGGGCCGAATGAAAAACTGTTTTTT.

The chain links TRBV6-4 to TRBJ2-5; 9 bases align to TRBD2. Germline CDR1 MRHNA, CDR2 SNTAGT. The CDR3 consists of 13 residues. V was pared by 5 bases and J by 5 bases, with 3 bases of the junction left unmatched. Here the CDR3 reads CASSFSGGETQYF. The CDR3, as DNA: TGTGCCAGCAGTTTCAGCGGGGGGGAGACCCAGTACTTC.